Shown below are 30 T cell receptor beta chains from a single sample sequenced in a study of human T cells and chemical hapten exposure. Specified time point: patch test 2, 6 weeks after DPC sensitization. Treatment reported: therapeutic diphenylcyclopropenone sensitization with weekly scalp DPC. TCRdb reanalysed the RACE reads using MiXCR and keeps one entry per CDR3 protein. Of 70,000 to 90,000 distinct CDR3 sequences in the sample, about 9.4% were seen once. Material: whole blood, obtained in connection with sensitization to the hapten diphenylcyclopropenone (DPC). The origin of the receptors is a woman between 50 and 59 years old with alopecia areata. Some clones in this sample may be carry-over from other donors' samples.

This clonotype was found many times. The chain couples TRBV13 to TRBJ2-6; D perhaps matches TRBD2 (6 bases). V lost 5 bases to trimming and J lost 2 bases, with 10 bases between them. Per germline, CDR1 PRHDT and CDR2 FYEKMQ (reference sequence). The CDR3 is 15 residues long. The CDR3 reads CASSLGEAGANVLTF. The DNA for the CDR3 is TGTGCCAGCAGCCTCGGGGAGGCTGGGGCCAACGTCCTGACTTTC.

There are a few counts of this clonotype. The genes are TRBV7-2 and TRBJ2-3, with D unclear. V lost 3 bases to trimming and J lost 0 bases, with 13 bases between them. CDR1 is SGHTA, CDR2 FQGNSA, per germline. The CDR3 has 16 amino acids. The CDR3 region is CASSFFRVTSTDTQYF. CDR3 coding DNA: TGTGCCAGCAGCTTCTTTCGCGTCACTAGCACAGATACGCAGTATTTT.

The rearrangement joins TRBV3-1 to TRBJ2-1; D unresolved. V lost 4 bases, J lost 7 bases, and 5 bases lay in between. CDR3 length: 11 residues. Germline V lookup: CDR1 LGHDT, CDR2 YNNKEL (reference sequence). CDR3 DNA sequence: TGTGCCAGCAGCCGTACAAATGAGCAGTTCTTC. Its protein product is CASSRTNEQFF.

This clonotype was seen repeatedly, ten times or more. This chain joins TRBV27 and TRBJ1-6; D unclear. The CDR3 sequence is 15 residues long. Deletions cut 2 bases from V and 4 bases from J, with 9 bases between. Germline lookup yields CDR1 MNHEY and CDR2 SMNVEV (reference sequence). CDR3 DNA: TGTGCCAGCAGTTTACGGCCGGGGTATAATTCACCCCTCCACTTT. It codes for CASSLRPGYNSPLHF.

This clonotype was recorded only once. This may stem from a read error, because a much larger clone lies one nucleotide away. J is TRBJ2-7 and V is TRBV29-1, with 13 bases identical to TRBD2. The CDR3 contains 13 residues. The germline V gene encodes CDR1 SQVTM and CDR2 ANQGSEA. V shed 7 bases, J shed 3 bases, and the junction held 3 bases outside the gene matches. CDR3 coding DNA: TGCAGCGCTCGGACTAGCGGGAGCTACGAGCAGTACTTC. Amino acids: CSARTSGSYEQYF.

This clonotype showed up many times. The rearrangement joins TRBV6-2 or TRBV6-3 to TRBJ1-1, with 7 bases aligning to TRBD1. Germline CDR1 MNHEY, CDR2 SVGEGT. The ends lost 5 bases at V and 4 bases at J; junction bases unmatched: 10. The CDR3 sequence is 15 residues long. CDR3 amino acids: CASSRDSLRGTEAFF. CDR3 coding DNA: TGTGCCAGCAGTAGGGACAGCCTCCGCGGCACTGAAGCTTTCTTT.

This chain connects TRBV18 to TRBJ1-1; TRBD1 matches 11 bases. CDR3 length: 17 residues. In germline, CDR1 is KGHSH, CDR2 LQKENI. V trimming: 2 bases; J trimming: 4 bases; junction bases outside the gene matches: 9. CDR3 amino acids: CASSPTGQGASVTEAFF. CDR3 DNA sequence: TGTGCCAGCTCACCAACAGGACAGGGGGCGTCAGTCACTGAAGCTTTCTTT.

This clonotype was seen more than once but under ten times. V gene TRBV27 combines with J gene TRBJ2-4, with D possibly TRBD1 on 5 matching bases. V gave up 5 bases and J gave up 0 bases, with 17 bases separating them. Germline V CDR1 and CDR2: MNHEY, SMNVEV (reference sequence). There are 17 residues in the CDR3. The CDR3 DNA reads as TGTGCCAGCAGTCCCCGACAGAACCGATTAGCCAAAAACATTCAGTACTTC. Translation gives CASSPRQNRLAKNIQYF.

This CDR3 is CASSIASRGTDTQYF. The DNA for the CDR3 is TGTGCCAGTAGTATAGCTAGCCGGGGGACAGATACGCAGTATTTT. The V gene is TRBV19, the J gene TRBJ2-3; possibly TRBD2 for D (6 bases). Germline CDR1 reads LNHDA; CDR2 reads SQIVND (reference sequence). The CDR3 sequence is 15 residues long. The ends were cut back, 1 base at V and 3 bases at J, with 11 bases in the middle.

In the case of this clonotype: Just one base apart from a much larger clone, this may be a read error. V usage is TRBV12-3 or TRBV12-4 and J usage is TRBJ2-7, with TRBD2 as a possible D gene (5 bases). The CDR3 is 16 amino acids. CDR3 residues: CASCLGRRKSGYEQYF. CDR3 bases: TGTGCCAGCTGTTTAGGGAGACGCAAGTCTGGCTACGAGCAGTACTTC.

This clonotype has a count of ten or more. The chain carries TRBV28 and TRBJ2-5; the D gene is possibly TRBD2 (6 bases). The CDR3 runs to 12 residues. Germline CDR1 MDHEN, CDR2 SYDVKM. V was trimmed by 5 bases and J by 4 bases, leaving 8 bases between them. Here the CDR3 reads CASSTGRETQYF. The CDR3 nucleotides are TGTGCCAGCAGTACCGGGAGAGAGACCCAGTACTTC.

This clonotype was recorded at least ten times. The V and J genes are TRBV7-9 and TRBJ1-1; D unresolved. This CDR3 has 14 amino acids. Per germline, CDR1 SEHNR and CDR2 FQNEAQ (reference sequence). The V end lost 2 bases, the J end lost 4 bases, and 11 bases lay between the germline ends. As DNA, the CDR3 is TGTGCCAGCAGCTTAAGGACGGCAGGCACTGAAGCTTTCTTT. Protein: CASSLRTAGTEAFF.

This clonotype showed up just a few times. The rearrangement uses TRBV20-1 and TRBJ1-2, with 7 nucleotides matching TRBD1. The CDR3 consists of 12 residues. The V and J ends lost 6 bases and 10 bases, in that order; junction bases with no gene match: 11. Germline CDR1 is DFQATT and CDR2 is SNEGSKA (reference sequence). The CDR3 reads CSAVRQGISYTF. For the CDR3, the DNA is TGCAGTGCCGTTAGACAGGGAATTTCCTACACCTTC.

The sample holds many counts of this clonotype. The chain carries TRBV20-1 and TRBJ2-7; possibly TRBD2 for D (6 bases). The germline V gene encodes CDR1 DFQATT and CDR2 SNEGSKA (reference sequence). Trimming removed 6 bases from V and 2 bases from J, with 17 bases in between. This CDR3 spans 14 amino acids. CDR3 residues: CSAGRRERAYEQYF. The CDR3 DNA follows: TGCAGTGCCGGTCGGAGGGAGAGGGCCTACGAGCAGTACTTC.

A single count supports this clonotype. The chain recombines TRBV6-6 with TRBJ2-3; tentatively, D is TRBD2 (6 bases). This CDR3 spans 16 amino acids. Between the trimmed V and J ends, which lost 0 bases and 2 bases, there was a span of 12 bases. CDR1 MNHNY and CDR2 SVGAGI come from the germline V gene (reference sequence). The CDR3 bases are TGTGCCAGCAGTTACTCGTCGATAGCGGTCACAGATACGCAGTATTTT. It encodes CASSYSSIAVTDTQYF.

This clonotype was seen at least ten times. The CDR3 coding sequence is TGTGCCAGCAGCGACCCACTAGCGGGAGTACCAGATACGCAGTATTTT. It yields the protein CASSDPLAGVPDTQYF. V usage is TRBV2 and J usage is TRBJ2-3; 11 bases are a match to TRBD2. After removal of 6 bases from V and 4 bases from J, the junction contained 9 bases not matched to a gene. CDR1 and CDR2 (germline): SNHLY, FYNNEI. CDR3 length: 16 residues.

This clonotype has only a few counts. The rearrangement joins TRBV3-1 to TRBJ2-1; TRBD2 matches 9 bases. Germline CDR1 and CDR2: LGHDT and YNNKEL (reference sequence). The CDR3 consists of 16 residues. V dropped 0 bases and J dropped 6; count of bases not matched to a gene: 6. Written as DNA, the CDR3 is TGTGCCAGCAGCCAAGATTTGGTAGCGGGGGTCAATGAGCAGTTCTTC. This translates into CASSQDLVAGVNEQFF.

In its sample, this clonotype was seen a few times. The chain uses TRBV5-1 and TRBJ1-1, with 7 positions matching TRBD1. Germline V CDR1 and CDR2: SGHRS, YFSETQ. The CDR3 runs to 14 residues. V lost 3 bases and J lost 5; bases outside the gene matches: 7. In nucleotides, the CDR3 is TGCGCCAGCAGCTCGGCGACAGGGACGACTGAAGCTTTCTTT. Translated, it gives CASSSATGTTEAFF.

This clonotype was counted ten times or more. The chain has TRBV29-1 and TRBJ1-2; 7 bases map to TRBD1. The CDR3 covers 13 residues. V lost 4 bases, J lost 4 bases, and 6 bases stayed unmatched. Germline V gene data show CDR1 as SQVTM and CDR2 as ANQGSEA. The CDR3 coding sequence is TGCAGCGTTGTTTTATCAGGGGGCTATGGCTACACCTTC. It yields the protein CSVVLSGGYGYTF. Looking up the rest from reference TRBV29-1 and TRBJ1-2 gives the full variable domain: SAVISQKPSRDICQRGTSLTIQCQVDSQVTMMFWYRQQPGQSLTLIATANQGSEATYESGFVIDKFPISRPNLTFSTLTVSNMSPEDSSIYLCSVVLSGGYGYTFGSGTRLTVV.

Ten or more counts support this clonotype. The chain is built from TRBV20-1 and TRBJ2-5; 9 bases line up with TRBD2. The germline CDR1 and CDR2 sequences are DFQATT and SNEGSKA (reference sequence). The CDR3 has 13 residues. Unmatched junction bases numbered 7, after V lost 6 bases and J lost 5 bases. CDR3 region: CSAVSGRGETQYF. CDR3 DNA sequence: TGCAGTGCGGTTAGCGGGAGAGGGGAGACCCAGTACTTC.

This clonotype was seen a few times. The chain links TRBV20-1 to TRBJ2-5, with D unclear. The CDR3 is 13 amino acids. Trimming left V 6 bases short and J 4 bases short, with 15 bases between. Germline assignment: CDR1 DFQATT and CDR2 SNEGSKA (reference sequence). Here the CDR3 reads CSAPAVPRETQYF. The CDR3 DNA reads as TGCAGTGCCCCCGCCGTTCCCCGAGAGACCCAGTACTTC.

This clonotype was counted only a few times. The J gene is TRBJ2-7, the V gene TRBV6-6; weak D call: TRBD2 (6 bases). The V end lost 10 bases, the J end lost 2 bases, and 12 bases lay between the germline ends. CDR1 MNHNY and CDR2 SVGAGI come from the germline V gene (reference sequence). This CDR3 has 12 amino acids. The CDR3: CATAGGPYEQYF. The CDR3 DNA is TGTGCCACCGCCGGGGGACCCTACGAGCAGTACTTC.

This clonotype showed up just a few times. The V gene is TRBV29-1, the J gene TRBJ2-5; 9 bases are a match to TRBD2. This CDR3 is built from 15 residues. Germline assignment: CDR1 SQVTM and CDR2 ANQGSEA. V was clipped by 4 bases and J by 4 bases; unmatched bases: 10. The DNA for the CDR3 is TGCAGCGTTGTAGGTAGCGGGAGAGGGGGAGAGACCCAGTACTTC. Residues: CSVVGSGRGGETQYF.

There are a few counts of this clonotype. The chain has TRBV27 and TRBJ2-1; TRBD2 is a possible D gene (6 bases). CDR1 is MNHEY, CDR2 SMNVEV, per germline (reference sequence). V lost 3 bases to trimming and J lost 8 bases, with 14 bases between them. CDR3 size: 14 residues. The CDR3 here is CASSFSRWGDEQFF. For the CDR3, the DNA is TGTGCCAGCAGTTTTTCTCGCTGGGGGGATGAGCAGTTCTTC.

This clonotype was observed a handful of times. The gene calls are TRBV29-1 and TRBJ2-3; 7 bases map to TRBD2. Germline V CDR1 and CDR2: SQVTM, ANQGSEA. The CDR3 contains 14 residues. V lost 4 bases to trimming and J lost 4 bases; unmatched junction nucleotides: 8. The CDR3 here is CSVGRAGVADTQYF. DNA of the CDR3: TGCAGCGTTGGAAGGGCGGGAGTGGCAGATACGCAGTATTTT.

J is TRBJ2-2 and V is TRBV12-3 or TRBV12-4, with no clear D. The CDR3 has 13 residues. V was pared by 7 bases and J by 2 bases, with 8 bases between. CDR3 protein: CASILGNTGELFF. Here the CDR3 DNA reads TGTGCCAGCATCCTCGGCAACACCGGGGAGCTGTTTTTT.

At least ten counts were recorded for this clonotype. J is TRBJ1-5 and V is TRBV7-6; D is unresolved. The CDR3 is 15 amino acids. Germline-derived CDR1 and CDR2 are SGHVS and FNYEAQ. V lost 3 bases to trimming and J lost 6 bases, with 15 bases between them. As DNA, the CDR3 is TGTGCCAGCAGCTTGAACGAAGGGAAAGGTCAGCCCCAGCATTTT. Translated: CASSLNEGKGQPQHF. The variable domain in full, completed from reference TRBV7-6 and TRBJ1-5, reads GAGVSQSPRYKVTKRGQDVALRCDPISGHVSLYWYRQALGQGPEFLTYFNYEAQQDKSGLPNDRFSAERPEGSISTLTIQRTEQRDSAMYRCASSLNEGKGQPQHFGDGTRLSIL.

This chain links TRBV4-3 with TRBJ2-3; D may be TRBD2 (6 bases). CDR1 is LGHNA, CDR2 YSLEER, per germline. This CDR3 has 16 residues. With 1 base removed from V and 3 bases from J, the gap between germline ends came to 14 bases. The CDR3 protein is CASSQGWGDGTDTQYF. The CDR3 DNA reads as TGCGCCAGCAGCCAAGGCTGGGGGGACGGGACAGATACGCAGTATTTT.

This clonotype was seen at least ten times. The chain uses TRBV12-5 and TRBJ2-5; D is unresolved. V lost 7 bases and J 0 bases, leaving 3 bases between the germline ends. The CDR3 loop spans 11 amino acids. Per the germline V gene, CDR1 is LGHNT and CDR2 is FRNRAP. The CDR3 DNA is TGTGCTAGTGTGGACCAAGAGACCCAGTACTTC. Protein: CASVDQETQYF.

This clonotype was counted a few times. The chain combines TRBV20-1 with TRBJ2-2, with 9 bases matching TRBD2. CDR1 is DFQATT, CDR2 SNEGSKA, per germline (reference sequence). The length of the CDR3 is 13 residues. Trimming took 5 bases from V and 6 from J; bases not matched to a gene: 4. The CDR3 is CSAGGRAPGELFF. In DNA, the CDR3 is TGCAGTGCTGGCGGGAGGGCCCCCGGGGAGCTGTTTTTT.